This is a list of T cell receptor beta chains from one sample in a study of shared clonotypes between healthy human individuals. Method: immunoSEQ multiplex PCR; TCRdb's copy keeps in-frame clones and lacks some. In the table there are millions of clones, 85% to 95% of which are singletons. Material for sequencing was naive CD4+ T cells from PBMCs. Source of these receptors: a young man in good health. Some clones in this sample may be carry-over from other donors' samples. The CDR3 runs from the conserved cysteine through the conserved F or W. The D gene is left open where the match is weak. Rows give clone size only sometimes, using once, few, many, or a class for an expanded clone.

D gene: NA; V gene: TRBV5-1; clone size: NA; J gene: TRBJ2-7; CDR3 DNA: TGCGCCAGCAGCTTATGGGGGTACGAGCAGTACTTC; CDR3 protein: CASSLWGYEQYF
D gene: NA; V gene: TRBV9; clone size: NA; J gene: TRBJ2-3; CDR3 DNA: TGTGCCAGCAGCGCTGGGACTGAAGATACGCAGTATTTT; CDR3 protein: CASSAGTEDTQYF
D gene: NA; V gene: TRBV20-1; clone size: few; J gene: TRBJ1-1; CDR3 DNA: TGCAGTGCTAGCCAGAACACTGAAGCTTTCTTT; CDR3 protein: CSASQNTEAFF
D gene: NA; V gene: TRBV5-6; clone size: NA; J gene: TRBJ2-7; CDR3 DNA: TGTGCCAGCAGCTTGGATTCCAGACCTATCCACGAGCAGTACTTC; CDR3 protein: CASSLDSRPIHEQYF
D gene: NA; V gene: TRBV7-3; clone size: NA; J gene: TRBJ2-3; CDR3 DNA: TGTGCCAGCAGCCCCTACTCCACAGGGCTGGGGCCTACAGATACGCAGTATTTT; CDR3 protein: CASSPYSTGLGPTDTQYF
D gene: NA; V gene: TRBV7-3; clone size: NA; J gene: TRBJ2-2; CDR3 DNA: TGTGCCAGCAGTCCTCAGGGGGGTACGAACACCGGGGAGCTGTTTTTT; CDR3 protein: CASSPQGGTNTGELFF
D gene: TRBD2; V gene: TRBV9; clone size: NA; J gene: TRBJ2-5; CDR3 DNA: TGTGCCAGCAGCGTTAGCGGGGCAGACGGGGAGACCCAGTACTTC; CDR3 protein: CASSVSGADGETQYF
D gene: NA; V gene: TRBV28; clone size: NA; J gene: TRBJ2-7; CDR3 DNA: TGTGCCAGCAGTACCCAGGGTGGCGAGCAGTACTTC; CDR3 protein: CASSTQGGEQYF
D gene: NA; V gene: TRBV11-2; clone size: NA; J gene: TRBJ1-1; CDR3 DNA: TGTGCCAGCAGCTTAGTAGCACCCACCGGCACTGAAGCTTTCTTT; CDR3 protein: CASSLVAPTGTEAFF
D gene: NA; V gene: TRBV5-6; clone size: NA; J gene: TRBJ1-1; CDR3 DNA: TGTGCCAGCAGCTTTGGTATGGTGGGTAGTAACACTGAAGCTTTCTTT; CDR3 protein: CASSFGMVGSNTEAFF
D gene: TRBD1; V gene: TRBV28; clone size: NA; J gene: TRBJ1-2; CDR3 DNA: TGTGCCAGCATTAGTAGGGGGCAAGGCTACACCTTC; CDR3 protein: CASISRGQGYTF
D gene: NA; V gene: TRBV9; clone size: NA; J gene: TRBJ2-2; CDR3 DNA: TGTGCCAGCAGCGTAGGCCCGGTCGGCGGGGAGCTGTTTTTT; CDR3 protein: CASSVGPVGGELFF
D gene: TRBD2; V gene: TRBV7-3; clone size: NA; J gene: TRBJ2-7; CDR3 DNA: TGTGCCAGCAGCCTCGGGACTAGCGGATCCTACGAGCAGTACTTC; CDR3 protein: CASSLGTSGSYEQYF
D gene: NA; V gene: TRBV7-9; clone size: NA; J gene: TRBJ2-3; CDR3 DNA: TGTGCCAGCAGCTTAATGCGGGACTCGGGACTGAGCACAGATACGCAGTATTTT; CDR3 protein: CASSLMRDSGLSTDTQYF
D gene: TRBD1; V gene: TRBV19; clone size: NA; J gene: TRBJ1-1; CDR3 DNA: TGTGCCAGTAGTGCGACAGGGGGAGTTGCTGAAGCTTTCTTT; CDR3 protein: CASSATGGVAEAFF
D gene: NA; V gene: TRBV27; clone size: NA; J gene: TRBJ2-3; CDR3 DNA: TGTGCCAGCGGACTTCTCACAGATACGCAGTATTTT; CDR3 protein: CASGLLTDTQYF
D gene: NA; V gene: TRBV5-5; clone size: NA; J gene: TRBJ1-1; CDR3 DNA: TGTGCCAGCAGCTGGGGGGCGGAGACTGAAGCTTTCTTT; CDR3 protein: CASSWGAETEAFF
D gene: NA; V gene: TRBV28; clone size: NA; J gene: TRBJ1-2; CDR3 DNA: TGTGCCAGCAGTCTCCAGCAGGGCAATGGCTACACCTTC; CDR3 protein: CASSLQQGNGYTF
D gene: NA; V gene: TRBV30; clone size: NA; J gene: TRBJ1-2; CDR3 DNA: TGTGCCTGGACCACCAGGGGACCTTCCTATAGCTACACCTTC; CDR3 protein: CAWTTRGPSYSYTF
D gene: TRBD2; V gene: TRBV15; clone size: NA; J gene: TRBJ2-1; CDR3 DNA: TGTGCCACCGGAAGAATAGCGGGAGGGTATGAGCGGCAGTTCTTC; CDR3 protein: CATGRIAGGYERQFF
D gene: NA; V gene: TRBV2; clone size: NA; J gene: TRBJ1-1; CDR3 DNA: TGTGCCAGCAGTGAGCGTGCTGGTCGGAACACTGAAGCTTTCTTT; CDR3 protein: CASSERAGRNTEAFF
D gene: NA; V gene: TRBV7-9; clone size: few; J gene: TRBJ1-2; CDR3 DNA: TGTGCCAGCAGCTTCTCGGTTCCAGAGGACTATGGCTACACCTTC; CDR3 protein: CASSFSVPEDYGYTF
D gene: NA; V gene: TRBV7-9; clone size: NA; J gene: TRBJ2-7; CDR3 DNA: TGTGCCAGCAGCTTAGGGGGCCGATACGAGCAGTACTTC; CDR3 protein: CASSLGGRYEQYF
D gene: NA; V gene: TRBV11-2; clone size: NA; J gene: TRBJ2-1; CDR3 DNA: TGTGCCAGCAGCTTTACAGGAGGGGTCAATGAGCAGTTCTTC; CDR3 protein: CASSFTGGVNEQFF
D gene: TRBD1; V gene: TRBV7-9; clone size: NA; J gene: TRBJ2-7; CDR3 DNA: TGTGCCAGCAGCCCCGGACAGGGTCAGCAGTACTTC; CDR3 protein: CASSPGQGQQYF
D gene: NA; V gene: TRBV7-2; clone size: NA; J gene: TRBJ2-7; CDR3 DNA: TGTGCCAGCAGCTTCGACGGACAGCTGTGGTACTTC; CDR3 protein: CASSFDGQLWYF
D gene: TRBD1; V gene: TRBV5-6; clone size: NA; J gene: TRBJ1-6; CDR3 DNA: TGTGCCAGCAGCTTCGGGGCGGACAGGGGGTATAATTCACCCCTCCACTTT; CDR3 protein: CASSFGADRGYNSPLHF
D gene: NA; V gene: TRBV5-1; clone size: NA; J gene: TRBJ1-5; CDR3 DNA: TGCGCCAGCAGCGCAGGAGTCGGCAATCAGCCCCAGCATTTT; CDR3 protein: CASSAGVGNQPQHF
D gene: NA; V gene: TRBV10-3; clone size: once; J gene: TRBJ2-3; CDR3 DNA: TGTGCCATCAGGGCAGGGGGCACAGATACGCAGTATTTT; CDR3 protein: CAIRAGGTDTQYF
D gene: TRBD1; V gene: TRBV5-1; clone size: NA; J gene: TRBJ2-1; CDR3 DNA: TGCGCCAGCAGCAACGGGACAGCATACAATGAGCAGTTCTTC; CDR3 protein: CASSNGTAYNEQFF
D gene: NA; V gene: TRBV20-1; clone size: few; J gene: TRBJ1-1; CDR3 DNA: TGCAGTGCTGGCCTTGAGGCTTTCTTT; CDR3 protein: CSAGLEAFF
D gene: NA; V gene: TRBV20-1; clone size: NA; J gene: TRBJ1-2; CDR3 DNA: TGCAGTGCTGGCTCGTTTGGCTACACCTTC; CDR3 protein: CSAGSFGYTF
D gene: TRBD2; V gene: TRBV25-1; clone size: NA; J gene: TRBJ2-7; CDR3 DNA: TGTGCCAGCAGTGAATCGGGGGGACCTTCCTACGAGCAGTACTTC; CDR3 protein: CASSESGGPSYEQYF
D gene: NA; V gene: TRBV5-1; clone size: NA; J gene: TRBJ1-5; CDR3 DNA: TGCGCCAGCAGCTTGGATCCAGGCGAAAAGGTGACCCAGCATTTT; CDR3 protein: CASSLDPGEKVTQHF
D gene: NA; V gene: TRBV11-2; clone size: NA; J gene: TRBJ2-7; CDR3 DNA: TGTGCCAGCAGCTTAGATCTCCTTTCAACGGAGCAGTACTTC; CDR3 protein: CASSLDLLSTEQYF
D gene: TRBD1; V gene: TRBV4-1; clone size: NA; J gene: TRBJ2-7; CDR3 DNA: TGCGCCAGCAGCCGCCCAGGGGGCGAGCAGTACTTC; CDR3 protein: CASSRPGGEQYF
D gene: NA; V gene: TRBV5-4; clone size: once; J gene: TRBJ2-5; CDR3 DNA: TGTGCCAGCAGCTTTGGGGGGCAGCAAGAGACCCAGTACTTC; CDR3 protein: CASSFGGQQETQYF
D gene: NA; V gene: TRBV6-5; clone size: NA; J gene: TRBJ1-4; CDR3 DNA: TGTGCCAGCAGTTACTCGACTGCAACTAATGAAAAACTGTTTTTT; CDR3 protein: CASSYSTATNEKLFF
D gene: NA; V gene: TRBV6-1; clone size: NA; J gene: TRBJ1-1; CDR3 DNA: TGTGCCAGCAGTGATGCGGACCTAGGGGCGGACACTGAAGCTTTCTTT; CDR3 protein: CASSDADLGADTEAFF
D gene: NA; V gene: TRBV11-2; clone size: NA; J gene: TRBJ1-3; CDR3 DNA: TGTGCCAGCGGGAGACGGACCAGCTCTGGAAACACCATATATTTT; CDR3 protein: CASGRRTSSGNTIYF
D gene: NA; V gene: TRBV6-1; clone size: once; J gene: TRBJ1-3; CDR3 DNA: TGTGCCAGCAGCTGGGACGGCAATCTTCGAAACACCATATATTTT; CDR3 protein: CASSWDGNLRNTIYF
D gene: NA; V gene: TRBV29-1; clone size: NA; J gene: TRBJ2-3; CDR3 DNA: TGCAGCGCACAAAGGTTCGAGCCCACAGATACGCAGTATTTT; CDR3 protein: CSAQRFEPTDTQYF
D gene: NA; V gene: TRBV30; clone size: NA; J gene: TRBJ2-1; CDR3 DNA: TGTGCCTGGAGTGTTAGTGGCTACAATGAGCAGTTCTTC; CDR3 protein: CAWSVSGYNEQFF